These 13 T cell receptor beta chains came from one sample sequenced in a study of T cells in Graves' hyperthyroidism and ophthalmopathy. Template material for amplifying TCR beta CDR3 regions consisted of RNA transcripts. The TCR CDR3 first-round RT-PCR relied on the HTBI primer set. One entry per CDR3 protein, called by TCRdb with MiXCR from the multiplex PCR reads. This sample carries 250,000 to 350,000 distinct CDR3 sequences, approximately 15% of them seen once, and the ten largest clones take about 50%. What was sequenced was blood. Receptors originate from a woman aged 60 to 75 with Graves' ophthalmopathy.

J is TRBJ1-3 and V is TRBV4-3, with 7 positions matching TRBD1. The germline V gene has CDR1 LGHNA and CDR2 YSLEER. The CDR3 has 19 residues. The J segment lost 0 bases and the V segment lost 0 bases, leaving 11 bases of the junction unmatched. CDR3 sequence: CASSQEFAGGPLSGNTIYF. CDR3 DNA sequence: TGCGCCAGCAGCCAAGAATTCGCAGGGGGGCCTCTCTCTGGAAACACCATATATTTT.

The chain joins TRBV5-1 to TRBJ2-1; 9 bases match TRBD1. This CDR3 comprises 15 residues. The V segment lost 6 bases and the J segment 3 bases; nucleotides outside the gene matches: 7. Germline CDR1 SGHRS, CDR2 YFSETQ. The CDR3 here is CASTNRGLGYNEQFF. CDR3 DNA sequence: TGCGCCAGCACCAACAGGGGGCTGGGCTACAATGAGCAGTTCTTC.

This clonotype was detected many times. The chain links TRBV4-3 to TRBJ1-2, with unresolved D. Trimming shortened V by 1 base and J by 4 bases, and 10 bases separated the two germline ends. In germline, CDR1 is LGHNA, CDR2 YSLEER. The CDR3 runs 14 residues. The CDR3 reads CASSQGFGIYGYTF. The CDR3 DNA sequence: TGCGCCAGCAGCCAAGGTTTTGGGATCTATGGCTACACCTTC.

This clonotype was detected many times. The chain recombines TRBV7-6 with TRBJ2-7; 11 positions agree with TRBD2. Germline V gene sequence: CDR1 SGHVS, CDR2 FNYEAQ. V lost 1 base and J lost 5; bases outside the gene matches: 7. The CDR3 contains 16 residues. DNA of the CDR3: TGTGCCAGCAGCTTAGTTAGCGGGAGGGCCCTCGACGAGCAGTACTTC. Encoded protein: CASSLVSGRALDEQYF.

This clonotype was picked up many times. The chain recombines TRBV7-9 with TRBJ1-1, with D unresolved. Trimming left V 1 base short and J 0 bases short, with 3 bases between. The CDR3 consists of 13 residues. Germline values: CDR1 SEHNR, CDR2 FQNEAQ (reference sequence). CDR3 loop: CASSLEMNTEAFF. The CDR3 region has the DNA TGTGCCAGCAGCTTAGAGATGAACACTGAAGCTTTCTTT.

Worth noting for this clonotype: At one boundary the junction diverges from the germline segment, which might be a read error. The J gene is TRBJ2-1, the V gene TRBV11-2; D gene uncertain. The CDR3 runs 8 residues. CDR1 and CDR2 (germline): SGHAT, FQNNGV. CDR3 sequence reads: CASSGGVF. The CDR3 coding sequence is TGTGCCAGCAGCGGTGGGGTCTTC.

This clonotype was seen many times. The V call is TRBV11-2, the J call TRBJ2-5; D is unresolved. The CDR3 length is 14 residues. Germline lookup yields CDR1 SGHAT and CDR2 FQNNGV. The germline V and J ends were trimmed by 0 bases and 5 bases, with 10 bases remaining between them. For the CDR3, the DNA is TGTGCCAGCAGCTTAGATCACGGATGGGAGACCCAGTACTTC. Its protein is CASSLDHGWETQYF. Looking up the rest from reference TRBV11-2 and TRBJ2-5 gives the full variable domain: EAGVAQSPRYKIIEKRQSVAFWCNPISGHATLYWYQQILGQGPKLLIQFQNNGVVDDSQLPKDRFSAERLKGVDSTLKIQPAKLEDSAVYLCASSLDHGWETQYFGPGTRLLVL.

This clonotype was counted between two and nine times. The chain joins TRBV29-1 to TRBJ1-2; perhaps TRBD1 as D (5 bases). V was trimmed by 4 bases and J by 5 bases, leaving 17 bases between them. CDR1 and CDR2 (germline): SQVTM, ANQGSEA. The CDR3 extends over 14 amino acids. CDR3: CSVGQGRVSYGYTF. CDR3 nucleotides: TGCAGCGTTGGGCAGGGCCGAGTATCATATGGCTACACCTTC.

This clonotype was detected many times. The chain carries TRBV6-2 or TRBV6-3 and TRBJ2-1; weak D call: TRBD2 (7 bases). V lost 6 bases, J lost 9 bases, and 36 bases lay in between. Germline V gene sequence: CDR1 MNHEY, CDR2 SVGEGT. The CDR3 has 20 amino acids. The CDR3 DNA sequence: TGTGCCAGCAGAGCGATAGGGGGGGGATTCCACCAATCCTCTACGGGTGAGCAGTTCTTC. Protein product: CASRAIGGGFHQSSTGEQFF.

This clonotype was detected ten times or more. The genes are TRBV2 and TRBJ1-2; D ambiguous. Germline V gene sequence: CDR1 SNHLY, CDR2 FYNNEI. Between the trimmed V and J ends, which lost 3 bases and 5 bases, there was a span of 7 bases. This CDR3 is built from 12 residues. Written as DNA, the CDR3 is TGTGCCAGCAGTGATTTCTCTTATGGCTACACCTTC. Translation gives CASSDFSYGYTF.

This chain connects TRBV12-3 or TRBV12-4 to TRBJ1-1; possible D gene TRBD1, 5 bases. Trimming stripped 3 bases from V and 5 bases from J, with 19 bases between. The CDR3 is made up of 16 amino acids. The CDR3 protein is CASSFGGARGRTEAFF. In DNA form, the CDR3 reads TGTGCCAGCAGTTTCGGCGGGGCTAGGGGCCGGACTGAAGCTTTCTTT.

This clonotype came up a few times. The gene calls are TRBV20-1 and TRBJ1-4; 9 bases align to TRBD1. Germline V gene lookup returns CDR1 DFQATT and CDR2 SNEGSKA (reference sequence). After removal of 3 bases from V and 4 bases from J, the junction contained 6 bases not matched to a gene. CDR3 length: 15 amino acids. CDR3 residues: CSASGQGLGNEKLFF. The CDR3 DNA sequence: TGCAGTGCTAGCGGACAGGGGCTAGGTAATGAAAAACTGTTTTTT.

This clonotype came up many times. The gene calls are TRBV6-2 or TRBV6-3 and TRBJ1-5; 10 positions agree with TRBD1. Trimming took 2 bases from V and 1 from J; bases not matched to a gene: 5. Per germline, CDR1 MNHEY and CDR2 SVGEGT. CDR3 size: 17 residues. The CDR3 DNA is TGTGCCAGCAGTTACGGGACAGGGGCATGGAGCAATCAGCCCCAGCATTTT. Protein: CASSYGTGAWSNQPQHF.